These 30 T cell receptor beta chains were all obtained from the same sample, sequenced in a study of CD4 T cells in relation to SARS-CoV-2 and coronaviruses. These TCRs are of unknown antigen specificity. The repertoire was sequenced with immunoSEQ multiplex PCR; TCRdb's copy has only in-frame clones and lacks some. The sample carries about 40,000 clones, around 82% recorded once. Sequencing used naive CD4+ T cells from PBMCs, cultured in vitro. Subset reported: naive CD4+ T cells isolated by negative enrichment. These receptors came from an adult with COVID-19.

CDR3 loop: CASSNLDEQYF. The CDR3 DNA is TGTGCCAGTAGCAATCTGGACGAGCAGTACTTC. The chain recombines TRBV19 with TRBJ2-7, with D uncertain. CDR3 size: 11 residues. V was cut by 6 bases and J by 5 bases, with 8 bases left in between. Germline CDR1 and CDR2: LNHDA and SQIVND (reference sequence).

This clone was recorded only once. The chain uses TRBV29-1 and TRBJ2-5; D not certain. The germline gives CDR1 SQVTM, CDR2 ANQGSEA. Trimming removed 6 bases at V and 2 bases at J, with 13 bases between. The CDR3 covers 13 residues. For the CDR3, the DNA is TGCAGCGTGGCCTTAGTACGACAAGAGACCCAGTACTTC. It is translated as CSVALVRQETQYF.

The chain has TRBV19 and TRBJ2-2; D remains ambiguous. The germline V and J ends were trimmed by 0 bases and 0 bases, with 11 bases remaining between them. CDR3 length: 17 amino acids. Germline lookup yields CDR1 LNHDA and CDR2 SQIVND (reference sequence). The CDR3 loop is CASSIDPGLPNTGELFF. The CDR3, as DNA: TGTGCCAGTAGTATAGATCCCGGGTTGCCGAACACCGGGGAGCTGTTTTTT.

This rearrangement joins TRBV5-4 to TRBJ2-3; 15 bases agree with TRBD2. The CDR3 spans 18 residues. Germline V gives CDR1 SGHNT, CDR2 YYREEE (reference sequence). The V segment lost 0 bases and the J segment 0 bases; nucleotides outside the gene matches: 2. CDR3 coding DNA: TGTGCCAGCAGCTTGGGGACTAGCGGGAGGGCTAGCACAGATACGCAGTATTTT. This translates into CASSLGTSGRASTDTQYF.

The V and J genes are TRBV28 and TRBJ2-7, with 9 bases lining up with TRBD2. Germline-derived CDR1 and CDR2 are MDHEN and SYDVKM. V lost 8 bases, J lost 2 bases, and 4 bases stayed unmatched. The CDR3 has 13 residues. The CDR3 DNA reads as TGTGCCAGCGGCGGGGGGGCCACCTACGAGCAGTACTTC. This gives the protein CASGGGATYEQYF.

This clone was seen only a few times. V and J are TRBV4-2 and TRBJ2-1; TRBD2 agrees at 13 bases. Germline assignment: CDR1 LGHNA and CDR2 YNFKEQ. There are 16 residues in the CDR3. The ends lost 4 bases at V and 7 bases at J; junction bases unmatched: 7. The CDR3 region is CASSLRLAGGWNEQFF. The CDR3 DNA sequence: TGTGCCAGCAGCCTGCGACTAGCGGGAGGTTGGAATGAGCAGTTCTTC.

The chain is built from TRBV7-2 and TRBJ2-3; D possibly corresponds to TRBD2 (6 bases). The V end lost 5 bases, the J end lost 8 bases, and 20 bases lay between the germline ends. CDR3 size: 15 residues. Germline V gene data show CDR1 as SGHTA and CDR2 as FQGNSA. In nucleotides, the CDR3 is TGTGCCAGCAGCCAATCCCCTTCGACGCGGGGTACGCAGTATTTT. This encodes CASSQSPSTRGTQYF. The complete variable domain, with remaining parts taken from reference TRBV7-2 and TRBJ2-3, reads GAGVSQSPSNKVTEKGKDVELRCDPISGHTALYWYRQSLGQGLEFLIYFQGNSAPDKSGLPSDRFSAERTGGSVSTLTIQRTQQEDSAVYLCASSQSPSTRGTQYFGPGTRLTVL.

The chain has TRBV5-4 and TRBJ2-3; D is ambiguous. CDR1 SGHNT and CDR2 YYREEE come from the germline V gene (reference sequence). This CDR3 region has 13 residues. V lost 0 bases and J 4 bases, leaving 6 bases between the germline ends. CDR3 sequence: CASSLVGSDTQYF. The CDR3 DNA reads as TGTGCCAGCAGCTTGGTTGGGTCAGATACGCAGTATTTT.

The chain joins TRBV4-1 to TRBJ1-2; no clear D. The CDR3 has 14 residues. The V end lost 0 bases, the J end lost 7 bases, and 12 bases lay between the germline ends. Looked up from germline, CDR1 is MGHRA and CDR2 is YSYEKL. In DNA form, the CDR3 reads TGCGCCAGCAGCCAAGAAACTCGGACGGGTGGCTACACCTTC. Amino acid sequence: CASSQETRTGGYTF.

J is TRBJ2-7 and V is TRBV7-9, with 10 bases fitting TRBD2. The germline V gene has CDR1 SEHNR and CDR2 FQNEAQ (reference sequence). The ends lost 5 bases at V and 5 bases at J; junction bases unmatched: 6. The CDR3 runs to 14 residues. Here the CDR3 reads CASSHSGRRNEQYF. CDR3 DNA: TGTGCCAGCAGCCATAGCGGGAGGCGGAACGAGCAGTACTTC. Supplemented by reference TRBV7-9 and TRBJ2-7, the full variable domain reads DTGVSQNPRHKITKRGQNVTFRCDPISEHNRLYWYRQTLGQGPEFLTYFQNEAQLEKSRLLSDRFSAERPKGSFSTLEIQRTEQGDSAMYLCASSHSGRRNEQYFGPGTRLTVT.

The chain recombines TRBV28 with TRBJ1-5; 7 bases match TRBD1. The length of the CDR3 is 14 residues. The germline V gene encodes CDR1 MDHEN and CDR2 SYDVKM. Germline trimming cut 6 bases from V and 5 bases from J; bases unmatched to any gene: 7. The CDR3 reads CASRAGGIDQPQHF. Here the CDR3 DNA reads TGTGCCAGCAGAGCAGGGGGTATTGATCAGCCCCAGCATTTT.

The chain combines TRBV12-3 or TRBV12-4 with TRBJ2-7; perhaps TRBD2 as D (5 bases). Trimming took off 10 bases at V and 5 bases at J, with 15 bases between the two ends. The CDR3 contains 12 residues. This CDR3 is CATSLALNEQYF. The CDR3 nucleotides read TGTGCCACCTCCCTAGCTCTGAACGAGCAGTACTTC.

The V and J genes are TRBV27 and TRBJ2-3; D gene ambiguous. Germline CDR1 is MNHEY and CDR2 is SMNVEV (reference sequence). CDR3 length: 13 residues. The V gene lost 3 bases and the J gene lost 2 bases, with 6 bases spanning the gap. Here the CDR3 DNA reads TGTGCCAGCAGTTTTTATAACACAGATACGCAGTATTTT. Its protein product is CASSFYNTDTQYF.

The CDR3 is CASSLPSPPYNEQFF. CDR3 nucleotides: TGTGCCAGCAGCTTACCGTCGCCACCTTACAATGAGCAGTTCTTC. The chain links TRBV7-6 to TRBJ2-1; D uncertain. The CDR3 has 15 amino acids. CDR1 SGHVS and CDR2 FNYEAQ come from the germline V gene. Trimming took off 2 bases at V and 4 bases at J, with 12 bases between the two ends.

The chain combines TRBV14 with TRBJ2-4, with D unclear. Trimming pared 1 base from V and 3 bases from J, leaving 13 bases between. Germline V gives CDR1 SGHDN, CDR2 FVKESK. CDR3 length: 16 residues. The CDR3 loop is CASSQAGHEIKNIQYF. Written as DNA, the CDR3 is TGTGCCAGCAGCCAAGCAGGCCACGAGATCAAAAACATTCAGTACTTC.

The rearrangement uses TRBV24-1 and TRBJ2-7, with D perhaps TRBD1 (6 bases). The CDR3 spans 13 residues. CDR1 is KGHDR, CDR2 SFDVKD, per germline. Trimming took 4 bases from V and 4 from J, leaving 10 bases between them. The CDR3: CATSDNTGYEQYF. The CDR3 DNA reads as TGTGCCACCAGTGACAATACAGGGTACGAGCAGTACTTC.

The chain uses TRBV5-6 and TRBJ1-1, with D perhaps matching TRBD1 (5 bases). V shed 4 bases and J shed 1 base, with 17 bases lying between them. The CDR3 spans 16 residues. Germline V gene lookup returns CDR1 SGHDT and CDR2 YYEEEE. CDR3 in DNA: TGTGCCAGCAGCCTCCTGGCAGGGCCTCCGAACACTGAAGCTTTCTTT. This translates into CASSLLAGPPNTEAFF.

The V and J genes are TRBV29-1 and TRBJ2-3; unclear D gene. CDR3 length: 10 amino acids. Germline V lookup: CDR1 SQVTM, CDR2 ANQGSEA. Trimming took off 5 bases at V and 6 bases at J, with 6 bases between the two ends. As DNA, the CDR3 is TGCAGCGTTTTTTTGGATACGCAGTATTTT. As protein: CSVFLDTQYF.

The rearrangement uses TRBV4-2 and TRBJ2-4; tentatively, D is TRBD1 (5 bases). Per the germline V gene, CDR1 is LGHNA and CDR2 is YNFKEQ. This CDR3 comprises 18 residues. V was shortened by 1 base and J by 1 base, with 17 bases between the two germline ends. The CDR3 spells CASSQVVGLPAAKNIQYF. The CDR3 DNA sequence: TGTGCCAGCAGCCAAGTCGTGGGGCTTCCCGCTGCCAAAAACATTCAGTACTTC.

The gene calls are TRBV4-1 and TRBJ2-6; 9 nucleotides agree with TRBD1. The CDR3 length is 17 residues. Germline loops: CDR1 MGHRA, CDR2 YSYEKL. V dropped 4 bases and J dropped 2; count of bases not matched to a gene: 6. The CDR3: CASSLLQGAAGANVLTF. The CDR3 nucleotides are TGCGCCAGCAGCCTCTTACAGGGGGCTGCTGGGGCCAACGTCCTGACTTTC.

The rearrangement links TRBV2 to TRBJ2-3, with 8 bases that match TRBD2. With 5 bases clipped from V and 4 bases from J, the junction kept 8 bases outside the gene matches. This CDR3 region has 15 residues. CDR1 SNHLY and CDR2 FYNNEI come from the germline V gene. The CDR3 here is CASSPEREWSDTQYF. The DNA of the CDR3 is TGTGCCAGCAGTCCGGAGCGGGAGTGGTCAGATACGCAGTATTTT.

The V and J genes are TRBV7-3 and TRBJ2-2; D ambiguous. Per germline, CDR1 SGHTA and CDR2 FQGTGA. Trimming took 5 bases from V and 1 from J, leaving 11 bases between them. The length of the CDR3 is 15 residues. In DNA, the CDR3 is TGTGCCAGCAGCCTAGGACGGAGGAACACCGGGGAGCTGTTTTTT. It translates to CASSLGRRNTGELFF.

The chain carries TRBV3-1 (or the pseudogene TRBV3-2) and TRBJ2-7; TRBD2 matches at 7 bases. CDR3 length equals 15 residues. J lost 4 bases, V lost 6 bases, and 12 bases had no gene match. CDR1 LGHDT and CDR2 YNNKEL come from the germline V gene (reference sequence). The CDR3 DNA is TGTGCCAGCAGTCTCGACTGGCGGGAGAGGTACGAGCAGTACTTC. It translates to CASSLDWRERYEQYF.

CDR3 coding DNA: TGTGCCAGTAGTGTCACCGTGGGGGGCTCCTACAATGAGCAGTTCTTC. This translates into CASSVTVGGSYNEQFF. J is TRBJ2-1 and V is TRBV19, with TRBD2 as a possible D gene (6 bases). Trimming left V 5 bases short and J 0 bases short, with 14 bases between. The germline gives CDR1 LNHDA, CDR2 SQIVND (reference sequence). The CDR3 is made up of 16 amino acids.

The gene calls are TRBV7-9 and TRBJ2-7; D is undetermined. This CDR3 has 12 residues. Trimming cost V 5 bases and J 4 bases, with 9 bases left between them. Germline-derived CDR1 and CDR2 are SEHNR and FQNEAQ (reference sequence). This chain's CDR3 is CASSRRGYEQYF. DNA for the CDR3: TGTGCCAGCAGCCGTCGTGGTTACGAGCAGTACTTC.

This chain joins TRBV10-2 and TRBJ2-1, with 12 nucleotides matching TRBD2. Germline lookup yields CDR1 WSHSY and CDR2 SAAADI. V lost 6 bases, J lost 8 bases, and 5 bases stayed unmatched. The CDR3 extends over 14 amino acids. CDR3 amino acids: CASSSSGRADEQFF. CDR3 sequence (DNA): TGCGCCAGCAGCTCTAGCGGGAGGGCCGATGAGCAGTTCTTC.

V is TRBV9 and J is TRBJ2-1; D is perhaps TRBD1 or TRBD2 (5 bases each). This CDR3 contains 13 residues. Trimming stripped 3 bases from V and 10 bases from J, with 14 bases between. Germline CDR1 is SGDLS and CDR2 is YYNGEE. The CDR3 protein is CASSAVGAWEQFF. The DNA of the CDR3 is TGTGCCAGCAGCGCCGTCGGGGCGTGGGAGCAGTTCTTC.

The chain employs TRBV2 and TRBJ1-4, with D perhaps TRBD1 (5 bases). CDR1 is SNHLY, CDR2 FYNNEI, per germline. The V end lost 1 base, the J end lost 7 bases, and 10 bases lay between the germline ends. This CDR3 is built from 14 residues. In DNA form, the CDR3 reads TGTGCCAGCAGTGAAGGTACCCAGGGTGAAAAACTGTTTTTT. Its translation: CASSEGTQGEKLFF.

The gene calls are TRBV4-2 and TRBJ2-1, with 12 bases fitting TRBD2. The V gene's germline CDR1 is LGHNA and CDR2 YNFKEQ. The CDR3 has 18 amino acids. Trimming cost V 1 base and J 0 bases; bases outside gene matches: 4. The CDR3 region is CASSQVLAGGSSYNEQFF. CDR3 coding DNA: TGTGCCAGCAGCCAAGTCCTAGCGGGGGGGAGCTCCTACAATGAGCAGTTCTTC.

The rearrangement uses TRBV19 and TRBJ2-7, with 10 bases identical to TRBD2. There are 14 residues in the CDR3. CDR1 LNHDA and CDR2 SQIVND come from the germline V gene (reference sequence). V was clipped by 5 bases and J by 7 bases; unmatched bases: 8. In DNA form, the CDR3 reads TGTGCCAGTAGTGCGCTAGCGGGAGTTTCTGAGCAGTACTTC. The encoded protein is CASSALAGVSEQYF.